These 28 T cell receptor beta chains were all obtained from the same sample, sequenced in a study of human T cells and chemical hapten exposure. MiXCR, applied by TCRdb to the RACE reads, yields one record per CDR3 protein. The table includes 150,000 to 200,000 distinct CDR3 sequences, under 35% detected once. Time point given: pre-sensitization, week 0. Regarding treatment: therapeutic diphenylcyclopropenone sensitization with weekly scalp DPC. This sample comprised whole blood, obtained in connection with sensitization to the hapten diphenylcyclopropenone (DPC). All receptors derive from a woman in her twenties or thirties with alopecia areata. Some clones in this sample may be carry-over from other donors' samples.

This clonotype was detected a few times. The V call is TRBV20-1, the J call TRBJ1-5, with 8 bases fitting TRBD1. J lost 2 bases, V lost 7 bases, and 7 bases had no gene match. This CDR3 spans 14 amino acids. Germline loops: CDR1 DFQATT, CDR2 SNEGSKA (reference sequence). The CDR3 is CSVPEQGGNQPQHF. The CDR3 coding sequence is TGCAGTGTCCCAGAACAGGGGGGCAATCAGCCCCAGCATTTT.

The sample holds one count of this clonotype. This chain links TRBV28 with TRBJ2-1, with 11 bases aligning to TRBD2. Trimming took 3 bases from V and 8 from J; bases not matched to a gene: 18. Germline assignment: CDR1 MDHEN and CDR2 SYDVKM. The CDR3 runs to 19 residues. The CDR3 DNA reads TGTGCCAGCAGTTTTCTCCTAGCGGGGGGCCAAAGGCAGGTCGATGAGCAGTTCTTC. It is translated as CASSFLLAGGQRQVDEQFF. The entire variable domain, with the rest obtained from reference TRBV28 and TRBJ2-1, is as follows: DVKVTQSSRYLVKRTGEKVFLECVQDMDHENMFWYRQDPGLGLRLIYFSYDVKMKEKGDIPEGYSVSREKKERFSLILESASTNQTSMYLCASSFLLAGGQRQVDEQFFGPGTRLTVL.

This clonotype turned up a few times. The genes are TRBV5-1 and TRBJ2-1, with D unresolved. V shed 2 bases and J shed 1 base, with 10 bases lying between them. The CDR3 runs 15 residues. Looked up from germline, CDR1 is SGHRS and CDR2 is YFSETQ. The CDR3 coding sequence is TGCGCCAGCAGCTTCACGGGCCCTTCCTACAATGAGCAGTTCTTC. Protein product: CASSFTGPSYNEQFF.

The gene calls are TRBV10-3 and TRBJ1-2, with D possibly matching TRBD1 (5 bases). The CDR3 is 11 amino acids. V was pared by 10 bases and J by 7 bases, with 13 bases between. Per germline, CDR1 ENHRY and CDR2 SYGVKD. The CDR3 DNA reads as TGTGCCACCCAGGGCCTTGCTGGCTACACCTTC. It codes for CATQGLAGYTF.

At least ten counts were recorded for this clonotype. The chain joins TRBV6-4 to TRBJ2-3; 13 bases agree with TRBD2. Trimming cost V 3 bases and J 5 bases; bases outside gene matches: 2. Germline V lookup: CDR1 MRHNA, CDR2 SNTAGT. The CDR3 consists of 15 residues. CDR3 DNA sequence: TGTGCCAGCAGTGAGACTAGCGGGGGGCAAGATACGCAGTATTTT. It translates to CASSETSGGQDTQYF.

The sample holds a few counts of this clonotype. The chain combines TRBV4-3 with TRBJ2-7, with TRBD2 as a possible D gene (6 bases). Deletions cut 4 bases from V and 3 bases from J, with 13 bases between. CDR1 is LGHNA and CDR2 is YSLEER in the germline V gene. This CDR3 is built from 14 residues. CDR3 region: CASSPSVGGYEQYF. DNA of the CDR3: TGCGCCAGCAGCCCTAGTGTGGGGGGCTACGAGCAGTACTTC.

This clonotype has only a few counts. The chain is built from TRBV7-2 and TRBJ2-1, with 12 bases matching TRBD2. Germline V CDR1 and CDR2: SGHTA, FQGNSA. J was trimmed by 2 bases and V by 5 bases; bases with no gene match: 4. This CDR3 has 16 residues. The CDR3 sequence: CASSPLAGGPYNEQFF. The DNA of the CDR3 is TGTGCCAGCAGCCCTCTAGCGGGAGGGCCCTACAATGAGCAGTTCTTC.

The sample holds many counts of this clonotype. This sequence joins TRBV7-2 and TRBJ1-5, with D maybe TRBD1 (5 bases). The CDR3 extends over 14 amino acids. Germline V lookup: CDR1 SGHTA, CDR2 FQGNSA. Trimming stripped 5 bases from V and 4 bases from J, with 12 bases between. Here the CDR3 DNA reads TGTGCCAGCAGCCGGGACCGAGTAAATCAGCCCCAGCATTTT. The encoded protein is CASSRDRVNQPQHF.

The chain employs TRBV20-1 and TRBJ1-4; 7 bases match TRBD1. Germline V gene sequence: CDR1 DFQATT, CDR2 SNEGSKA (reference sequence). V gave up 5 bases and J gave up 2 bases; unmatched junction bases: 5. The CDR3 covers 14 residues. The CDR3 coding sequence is TGCAGTGCTGGAAACAGGGGTACTAATGAAAAACTGTTTTTT. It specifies CSAGNRGTNEKLFF.

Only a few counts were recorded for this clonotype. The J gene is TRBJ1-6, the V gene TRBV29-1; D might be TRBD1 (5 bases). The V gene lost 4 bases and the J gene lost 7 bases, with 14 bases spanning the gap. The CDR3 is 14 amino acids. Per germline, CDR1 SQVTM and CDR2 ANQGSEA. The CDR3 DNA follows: TGCAGCGTTGGCGGCCCGGGGACCAATTCACCCCTCCACTTT. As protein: CSVGGPGTNSPLHF. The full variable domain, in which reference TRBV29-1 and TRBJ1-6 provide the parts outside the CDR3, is SAVISQKPSRDICQRGTSLTIQCQVDSQVTMMFWYRQQPGQSLTLIATANQGSEATYESGFVIDKFPISRPNLTFSTLTVSNMSPEDSSIYLCSVGGPGTNSPLHFGNGTRLTVT.

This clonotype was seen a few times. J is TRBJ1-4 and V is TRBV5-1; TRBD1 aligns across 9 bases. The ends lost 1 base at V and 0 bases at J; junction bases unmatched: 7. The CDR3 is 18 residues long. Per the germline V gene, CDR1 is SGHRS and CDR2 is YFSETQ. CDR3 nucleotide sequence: TGCGCCAGCAGCTTGCGTCCCGGGACAGGGTCAACTAATGAAAAACTGTTTTTT. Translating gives CASSLRPGTGSTNEKLFF.

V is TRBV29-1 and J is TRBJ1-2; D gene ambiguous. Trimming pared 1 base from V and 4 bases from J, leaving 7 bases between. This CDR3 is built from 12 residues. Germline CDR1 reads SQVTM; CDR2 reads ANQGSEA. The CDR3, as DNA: TGCAGCGTTGAAGCGCAGAGCTATGGCTACACCTTC. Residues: CSVEAQSYGYTF.

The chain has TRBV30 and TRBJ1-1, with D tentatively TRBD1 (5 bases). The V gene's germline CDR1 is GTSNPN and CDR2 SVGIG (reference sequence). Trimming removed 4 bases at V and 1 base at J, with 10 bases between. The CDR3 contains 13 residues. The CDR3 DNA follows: TGTGCCTGGAAATTTGACAGGAACACTGAAGCTTTCTTT. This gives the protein CAWKFDRNTEAFF. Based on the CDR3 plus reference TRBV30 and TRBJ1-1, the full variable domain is SQTIHQWPATLVQPVGSPLSLECTVEGTSNPNLYWYRQAAGRGLQLLFYSVGIGQISSEVPQNLSASRPQDRQFILSSKKLLLSDSGFYLCAWKFDRNTEAFFGQGTRLTVV.

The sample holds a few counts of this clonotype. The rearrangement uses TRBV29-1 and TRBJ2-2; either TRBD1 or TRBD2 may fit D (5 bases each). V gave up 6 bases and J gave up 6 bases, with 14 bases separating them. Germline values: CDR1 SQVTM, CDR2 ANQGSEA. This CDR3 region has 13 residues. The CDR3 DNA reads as TGCAGCGTGGGACGAACTAACTCCGGGGAGCTGTTTTTT. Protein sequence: CSVGRTNSGELFF.

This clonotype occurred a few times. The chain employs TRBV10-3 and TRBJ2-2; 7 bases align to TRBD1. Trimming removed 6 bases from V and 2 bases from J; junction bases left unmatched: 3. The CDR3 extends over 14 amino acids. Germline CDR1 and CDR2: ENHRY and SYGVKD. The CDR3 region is CAIRGTANTGELFF. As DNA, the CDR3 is TGTGCCATCAGGGGGACAGCCAACACCGGGGAGCTGTTTTTT.

The CDR3 spells CSASREGHEQYF. The CDR3 region has the DNA TGCAGTGCTAGTCGGGAGGGCCACGAGCAGTACTTC. This sequence joins TRBV20-1 and TRBJ2-7, with 8 bases matching TRBD2. The CDR3 contains 12 residues. Trimming took 3 bases from V and 5 from J; bases not matched to a gene: 3. Germline CDR1 reads DFQATT; CDR2 reads SNEGSKA (reference sequence).

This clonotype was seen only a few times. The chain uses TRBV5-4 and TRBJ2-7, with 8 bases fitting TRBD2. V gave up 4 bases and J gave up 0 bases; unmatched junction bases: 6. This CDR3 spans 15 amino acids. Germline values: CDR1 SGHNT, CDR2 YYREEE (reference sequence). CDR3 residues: CASSLVAGSSYEQYF. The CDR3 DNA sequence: TGTGCCAGCAGCCTGGTAGCGGGAAGCTCCTACGAGCAGTACTTC.

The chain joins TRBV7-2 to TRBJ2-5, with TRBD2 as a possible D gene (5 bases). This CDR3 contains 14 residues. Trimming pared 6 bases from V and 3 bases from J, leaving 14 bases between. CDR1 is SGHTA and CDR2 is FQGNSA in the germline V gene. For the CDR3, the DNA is TGTGCCAGCAGACTAGGGTTAAGAGAAGAGACCCAGTACTTC. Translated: CASRLGLREETQYF.

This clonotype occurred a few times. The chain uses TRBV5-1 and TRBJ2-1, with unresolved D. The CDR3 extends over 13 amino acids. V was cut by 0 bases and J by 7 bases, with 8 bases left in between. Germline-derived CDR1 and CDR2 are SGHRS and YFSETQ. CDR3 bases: TGCGCCAGCAGCTTGGCGGTTGGGAATGAGCAGTTCTTC. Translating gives CASSLAVGNEQFF. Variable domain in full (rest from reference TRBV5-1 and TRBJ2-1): KAGVTQTPRYLIKTRGQQVTLSCSPISGHRSVSWYQQTPGQGLQFLFEYFSETQRNKGNFPGRFSGRQFSNSRSEMNVSTLELGDSALYLCASSLAVGNEQFFGPGTRLTVL.

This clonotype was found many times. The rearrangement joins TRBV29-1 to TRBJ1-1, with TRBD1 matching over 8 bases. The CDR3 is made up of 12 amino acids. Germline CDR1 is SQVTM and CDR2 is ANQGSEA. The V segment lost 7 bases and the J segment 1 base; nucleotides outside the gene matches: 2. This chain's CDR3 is CSAGQGNTEAFF. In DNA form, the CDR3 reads TGCAGCGCTGGACAGGGGAACACTGAAGCTTTCTTT.

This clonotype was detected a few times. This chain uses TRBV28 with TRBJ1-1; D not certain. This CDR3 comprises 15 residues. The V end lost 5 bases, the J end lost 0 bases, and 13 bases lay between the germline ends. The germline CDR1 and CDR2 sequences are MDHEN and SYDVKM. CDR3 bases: TGTGCCAGCAGTCCTCGACGTGCCATGAACACTGAAGCTTTCTTT. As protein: CASSPRRAMNTEAFF.

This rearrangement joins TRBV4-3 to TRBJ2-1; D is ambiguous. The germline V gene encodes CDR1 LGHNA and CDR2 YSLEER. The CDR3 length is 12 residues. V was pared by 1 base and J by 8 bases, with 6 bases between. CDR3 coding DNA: TGCGCCAGCAGCCAAGGCCTGGATGAGCAGTTCTTC. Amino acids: CASSQGLDEQFF.

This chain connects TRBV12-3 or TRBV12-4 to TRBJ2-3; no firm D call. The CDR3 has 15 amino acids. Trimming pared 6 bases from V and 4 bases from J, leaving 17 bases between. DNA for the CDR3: TGTGCCAGCAGAATATCGGGTGGGCTCGCAGATACGCAGTATTTT. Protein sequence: CASRISGGLADTQYF.

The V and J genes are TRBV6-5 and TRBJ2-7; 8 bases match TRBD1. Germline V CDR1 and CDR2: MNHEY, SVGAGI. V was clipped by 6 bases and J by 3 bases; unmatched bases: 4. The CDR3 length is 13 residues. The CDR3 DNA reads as TGTGCCAGCAGGGGACAGGCTTACTACGAGCAGTACTTC. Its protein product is CASRGQAYYEQYF.

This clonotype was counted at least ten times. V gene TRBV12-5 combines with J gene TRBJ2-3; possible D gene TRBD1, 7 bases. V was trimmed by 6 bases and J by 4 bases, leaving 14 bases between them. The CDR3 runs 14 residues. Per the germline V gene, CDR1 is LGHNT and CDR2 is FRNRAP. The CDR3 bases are TGTGCTAGTGGCCCGGGGGACAGATCAGATACGCAGTATTTT. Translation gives CASGPGDRSDTQYF.

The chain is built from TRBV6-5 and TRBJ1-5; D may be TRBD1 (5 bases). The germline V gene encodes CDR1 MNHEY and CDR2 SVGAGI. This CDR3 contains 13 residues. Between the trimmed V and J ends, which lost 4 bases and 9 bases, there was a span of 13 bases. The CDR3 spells CASSFNDGGPQHF. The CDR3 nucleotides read TGTGCCAGCAGTTTTAACGACGGGGGGCCCCAGCATTTT.

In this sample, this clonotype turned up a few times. CDR3 sequence reads: CASSSPVAGTNEQFF. In nucleotides, the CDR3 is TGTGCCAGCAGTTCACCCGTAGCGGGGACCAATGAGCAGTTCTTC. This rearrangement joins TRBV28 to TRBJ2-1, with 8 bases matching TRBD2. The length of the CDR3 is 15 residues. V was clipped by 4 bases and J by 6 bases; unmatched bases: 8. Germline V gene lookup returns CDR1 MDHEN and CDR2 SYDVKM.

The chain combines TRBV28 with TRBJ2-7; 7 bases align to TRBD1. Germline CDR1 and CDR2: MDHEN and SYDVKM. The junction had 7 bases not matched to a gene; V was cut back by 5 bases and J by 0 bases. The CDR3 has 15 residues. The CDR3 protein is CASSTTGDSSYEQYF. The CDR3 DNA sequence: TGTGCCAGCAGTACTACAGGGGACAGCTCCTACGAGCAGTACTTC.